The present T cell receptor beta chain was sequenced within a study of blood T cell repertoires in COVID-19. The overall study: Researchers got acute and convalescent COVID-19 samples from the United States, Italy and Spain.

Per the germline V gene, CDR1 is SGDLS and CDR2 is YYNGEE. This CDR3 has 13 residues. V dropped 2 bases and J dropped 2 bases, with 2 bases sitting between them. Assay: immunoSEQ multiplex PCR; the TCRdb copy retains only in-frame clones and omits some. This table holds fewer than 350,000 clones, about 86% found once. Followed over time, Seattle patients had been enrolled while infection was active. This clone was recorded a few times. The V call is TRBV9, the J call TRBJ2-6; D gene unclear. The TCR originated in a woman in her 70s with COVID-19, enrolled during active disease. Sequenced sample: peripheral blood. For the CDR3, the DNA is TGTGCCAGCAGCGTCGCTGGGGCCAACGTCCTGACTTTC. This codes for CASSVAGANVLTF.